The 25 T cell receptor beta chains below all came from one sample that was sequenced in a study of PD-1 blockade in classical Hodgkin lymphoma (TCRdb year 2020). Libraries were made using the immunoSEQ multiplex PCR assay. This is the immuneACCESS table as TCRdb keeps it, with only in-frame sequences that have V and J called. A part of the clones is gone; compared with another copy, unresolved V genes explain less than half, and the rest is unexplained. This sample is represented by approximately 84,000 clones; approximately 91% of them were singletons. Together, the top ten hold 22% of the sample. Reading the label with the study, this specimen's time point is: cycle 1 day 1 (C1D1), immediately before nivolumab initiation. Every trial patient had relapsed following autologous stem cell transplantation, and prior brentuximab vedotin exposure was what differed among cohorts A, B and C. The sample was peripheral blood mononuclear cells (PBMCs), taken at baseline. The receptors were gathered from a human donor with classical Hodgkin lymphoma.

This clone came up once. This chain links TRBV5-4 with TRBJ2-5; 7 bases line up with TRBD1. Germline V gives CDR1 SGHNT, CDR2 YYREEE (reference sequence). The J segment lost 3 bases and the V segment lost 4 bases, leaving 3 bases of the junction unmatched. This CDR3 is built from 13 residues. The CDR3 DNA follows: TGTGCCAGCAGCCCCGGGACAGAAGAGACCCAGTACTTC. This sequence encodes CASSPGTEETQYF.

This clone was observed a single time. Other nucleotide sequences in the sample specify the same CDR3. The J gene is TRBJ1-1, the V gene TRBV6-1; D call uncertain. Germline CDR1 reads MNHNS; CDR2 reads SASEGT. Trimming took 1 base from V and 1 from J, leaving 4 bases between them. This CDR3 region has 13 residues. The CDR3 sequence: CASSEVGNTEAFF. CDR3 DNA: TGTGCCAGCAGTGAAGTAGGGAACACTGAAGCTTTCTTT.

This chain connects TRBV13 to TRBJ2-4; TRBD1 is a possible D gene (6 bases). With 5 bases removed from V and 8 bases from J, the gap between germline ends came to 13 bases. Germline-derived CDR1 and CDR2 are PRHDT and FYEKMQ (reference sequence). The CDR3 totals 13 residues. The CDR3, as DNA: TGTGCCAGCAGCCAGGGGATTAGTGACATTCAGTACTTC. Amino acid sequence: CASSQGISDIQYF.

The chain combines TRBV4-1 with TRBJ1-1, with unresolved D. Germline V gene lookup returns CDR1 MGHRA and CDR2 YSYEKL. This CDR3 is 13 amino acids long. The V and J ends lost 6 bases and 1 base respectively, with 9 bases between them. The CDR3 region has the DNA TGCGCCAGCAGTCCCGGGTCGAACACTGAAGCTTTCTTT. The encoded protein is CASSPGSNTEAFF.

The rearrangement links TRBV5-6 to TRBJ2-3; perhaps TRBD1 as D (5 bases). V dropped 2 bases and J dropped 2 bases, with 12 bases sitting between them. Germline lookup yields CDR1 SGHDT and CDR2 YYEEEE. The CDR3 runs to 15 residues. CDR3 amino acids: CASSLGTGFTDTQYF. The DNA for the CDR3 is TGTGCCAGCAGCTTAGGAACAGGATTCACAGATACGCAGTATTTT.

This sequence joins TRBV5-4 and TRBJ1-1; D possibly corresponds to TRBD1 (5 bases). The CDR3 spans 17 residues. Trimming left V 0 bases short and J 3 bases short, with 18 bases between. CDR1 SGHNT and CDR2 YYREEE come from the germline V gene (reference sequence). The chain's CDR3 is CASSLVGGSLLDTEAFF. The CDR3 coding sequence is TGTGCCAGCAGCTTGGTTGGGGGGAGCCTGTTGGACACTGAAGCTTTCTTT. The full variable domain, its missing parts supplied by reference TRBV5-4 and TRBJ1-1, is ETGVTQSPTHLIKTRGQQVTLRCSSQSGHNTVSWYQQALGQGPQFIFQYYREEENGRGNFPPRFSGLQFPNYSSELNVNALELDDSALYLCASSLVGGSLLDTEAFFGQGTRLTVV.

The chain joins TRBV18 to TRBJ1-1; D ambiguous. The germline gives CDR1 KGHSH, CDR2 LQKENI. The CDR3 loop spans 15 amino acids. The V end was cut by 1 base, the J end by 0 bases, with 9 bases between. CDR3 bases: TGTGCCAGCTCACCACGGGCGACGGTGAACACTGAAGCTTTCTTT. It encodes CASSPRATVNTEAFF.

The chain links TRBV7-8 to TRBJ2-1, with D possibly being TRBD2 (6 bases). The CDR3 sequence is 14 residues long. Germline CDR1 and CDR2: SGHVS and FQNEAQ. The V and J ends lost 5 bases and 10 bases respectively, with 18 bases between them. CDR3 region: CASSRQPSSDEQFF. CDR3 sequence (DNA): TGTGCCAGCAGCCGACAACCTTCTAGCGACGAGCAGTTCTTC. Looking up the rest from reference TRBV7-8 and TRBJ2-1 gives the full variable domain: GAGVSQSPRYKVAKRGQDVALRCDPISGHVSLFWYQQALGQGPEFLTYFQNEAQLDKSGLPSDRFFAERPEGSVSTLKIQRTQQEDSAVYLCASSRQPSSDEQFFGPGTRLTVL.

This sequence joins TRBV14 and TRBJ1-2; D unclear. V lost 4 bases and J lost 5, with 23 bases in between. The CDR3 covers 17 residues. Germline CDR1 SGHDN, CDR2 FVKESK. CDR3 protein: CASSRGQDRLFPYGYTF. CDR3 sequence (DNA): TGTGCCAGCAGCCGAGGGCAGGACCGACTTTTTCCTTATGGCTACACCTTC. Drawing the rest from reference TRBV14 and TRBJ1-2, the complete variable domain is EAGVTQFPSHSVIEKGQTVTLRCDPISGHDNLYWYRRVMGKEIKFLLHFVKESKQDESGMPNNRFLAERTGGTYSTLKVQPAELEDSGVYFCASSRGQDRLFPYGYTFGSGTRLTVV.

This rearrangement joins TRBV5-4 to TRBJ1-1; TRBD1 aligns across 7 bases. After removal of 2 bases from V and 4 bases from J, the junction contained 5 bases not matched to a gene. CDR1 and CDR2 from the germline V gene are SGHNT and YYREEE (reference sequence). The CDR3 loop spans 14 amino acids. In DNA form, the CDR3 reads TGTGCCAGCAGCTTTGGGCAGGGGGTCACTGAAGCTTTCTTT. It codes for CASSFGQGVTEAFF.

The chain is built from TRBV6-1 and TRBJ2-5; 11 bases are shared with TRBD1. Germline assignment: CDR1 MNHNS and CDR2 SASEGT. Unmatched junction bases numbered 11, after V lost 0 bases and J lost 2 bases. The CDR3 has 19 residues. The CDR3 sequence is CASSEARGQGVLRQETQYF. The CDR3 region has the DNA TGTGCCAGCAGTGAAGCGCGGGGACAGGGGGTTTTACGACAAGAGACCCAGTACTTC.

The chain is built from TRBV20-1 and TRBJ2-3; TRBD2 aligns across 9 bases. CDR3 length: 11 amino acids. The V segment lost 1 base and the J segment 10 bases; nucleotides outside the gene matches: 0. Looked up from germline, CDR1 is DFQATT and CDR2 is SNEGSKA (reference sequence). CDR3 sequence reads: CSARVAGAQYF. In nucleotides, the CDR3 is TGCAGTGCTAGAGTAGCGGGAGCGCAGTATTTT.

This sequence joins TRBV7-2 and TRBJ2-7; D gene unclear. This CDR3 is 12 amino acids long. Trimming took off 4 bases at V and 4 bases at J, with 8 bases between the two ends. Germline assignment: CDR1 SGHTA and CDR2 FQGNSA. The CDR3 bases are TGTGCCAGCAGCTCCCCCTCGTACGAGCAGTACTTC. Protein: CASSSPSYEQYF.

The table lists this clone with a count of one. The CDR3 reads CASSYSRQISYEQYF. The CDR3 DNA reads TGTGCCAGCAGTTACTCGAGGCAGATCTCCTACGAGCAGTACTTC. The rearrangement uses TRBV6-5 and TRBJ2-7; D remains ambiguous. The CDR3 spans 15 residues. Trimming pared 0 bases from V and 0 bases from J, leaving 9 bases between. Germline CDR1 MNHEY, CDR2 SVGAGI.

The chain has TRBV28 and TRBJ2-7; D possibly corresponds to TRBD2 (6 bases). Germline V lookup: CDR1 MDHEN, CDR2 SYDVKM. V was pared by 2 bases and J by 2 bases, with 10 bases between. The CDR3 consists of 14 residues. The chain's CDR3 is CASSLAGGAYEQYF. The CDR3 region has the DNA TGTGCCAGCAGTTTAGCCGGGGGTGCCTACGAGCAGTACTTC.

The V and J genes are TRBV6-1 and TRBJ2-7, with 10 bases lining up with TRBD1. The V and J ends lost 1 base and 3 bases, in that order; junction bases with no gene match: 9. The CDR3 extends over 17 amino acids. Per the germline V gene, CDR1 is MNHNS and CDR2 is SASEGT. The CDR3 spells CASSEVPPGTGVYEQYF. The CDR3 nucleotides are TGTGCCAGCAGTGAAGTCCCACCCGGGACAGGGGTCTACGAGCAGTACTTC.

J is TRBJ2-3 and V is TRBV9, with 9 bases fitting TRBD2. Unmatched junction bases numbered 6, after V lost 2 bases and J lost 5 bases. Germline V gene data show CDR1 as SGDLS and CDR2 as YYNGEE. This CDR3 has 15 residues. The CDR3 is CASSVGGRAKDTQYF. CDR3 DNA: TGTGCCAGCAGCGTCGGCGGGAGGGCCAAAGATACGCAGTATTTT.

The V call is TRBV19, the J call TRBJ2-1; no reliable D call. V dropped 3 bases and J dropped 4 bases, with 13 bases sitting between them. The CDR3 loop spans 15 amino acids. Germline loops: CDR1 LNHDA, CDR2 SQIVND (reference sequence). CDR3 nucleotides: TGTGCCAGTAGTATCGTAGGGTCAGTTTACAATGAGCAGTTCTTC. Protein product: CASSIVGSVYNEQFF.

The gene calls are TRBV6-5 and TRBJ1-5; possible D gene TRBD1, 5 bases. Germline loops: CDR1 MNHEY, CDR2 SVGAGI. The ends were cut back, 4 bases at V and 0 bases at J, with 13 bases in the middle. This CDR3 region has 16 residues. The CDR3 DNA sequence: TGTGCCAGCAGTTCCCTGACAGAGGGTAGCAATCAGCCCCAGCATTTT. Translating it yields CASSSLTEGSNQPQHF.

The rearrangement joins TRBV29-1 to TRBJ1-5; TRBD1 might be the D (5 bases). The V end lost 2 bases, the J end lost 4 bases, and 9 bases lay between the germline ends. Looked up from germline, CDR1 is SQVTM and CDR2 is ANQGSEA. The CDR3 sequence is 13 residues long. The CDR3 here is CSVEQGRNQPQHF. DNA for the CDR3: TGCAGCGTTGAACAGGGAAGAAATCAGCCCCAGCATTTT.

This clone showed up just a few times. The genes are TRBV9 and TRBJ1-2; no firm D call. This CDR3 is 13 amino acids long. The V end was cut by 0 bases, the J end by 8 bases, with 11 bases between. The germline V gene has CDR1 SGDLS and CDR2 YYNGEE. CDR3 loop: CASSVGQKSGYTF. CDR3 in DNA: TGTGCCAGCAGCGTAGGTCAAAAATCCGGCTACACCTTC.

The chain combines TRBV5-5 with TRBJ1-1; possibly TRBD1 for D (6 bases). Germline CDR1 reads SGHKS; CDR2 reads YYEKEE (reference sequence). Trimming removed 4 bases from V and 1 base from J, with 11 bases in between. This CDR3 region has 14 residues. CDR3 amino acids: CASSQGSTNTEAFF. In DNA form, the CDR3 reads TGTGCCAGCAGCCAGGGGAGTACGAACACTGAAGCTTTCTTT.

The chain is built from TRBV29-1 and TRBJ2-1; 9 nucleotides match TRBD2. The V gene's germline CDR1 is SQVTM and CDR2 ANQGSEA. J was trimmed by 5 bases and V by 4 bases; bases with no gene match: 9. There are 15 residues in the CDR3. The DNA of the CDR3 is TGCAGCGTTGCGGACAGTCTAGCGGGAAACAATGAGCAGTTCTTC. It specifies CSVADSLAGNNEQFF.

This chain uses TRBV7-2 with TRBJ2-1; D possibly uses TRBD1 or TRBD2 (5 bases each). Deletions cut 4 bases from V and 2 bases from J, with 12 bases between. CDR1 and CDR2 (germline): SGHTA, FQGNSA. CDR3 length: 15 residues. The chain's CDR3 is CASSSTGTTYNEQFF. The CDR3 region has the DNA TGTGCCAGCAGCTCAACCGGGACCACCTACAATGAGCAGTTCTTC. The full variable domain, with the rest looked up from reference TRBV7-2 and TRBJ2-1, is GAGVSQSPSNKVTEKGKDVELRCDPISGHTALYWYRQSLGQGLEFLIYFQGNSAPDKSGLPSDRFSAERTGGSVSTLTIQRTQQEDSAVYLCASSSTGTTYNEQFFGPGTRLTVL.

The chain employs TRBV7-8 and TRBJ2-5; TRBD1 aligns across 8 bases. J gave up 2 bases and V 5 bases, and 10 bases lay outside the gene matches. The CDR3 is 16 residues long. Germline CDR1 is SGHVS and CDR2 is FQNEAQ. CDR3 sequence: CASSATGTGLQETQYF. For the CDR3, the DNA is TGTGCCAGCAGCGCTACAGGGACAGGCCTACAAGAGACCCAGTACTTC.